These 27 T cell receptor beta chains were sequenced from one sample in a study of T cell responses to AZD1222 COVID-19 vaccine. The assay was immunoSEQ multiplex PCR, and TCRdb's table has in-frame clones only and misses some. The sample holds some 120,000 clones; about 90% are singletons and the top ten take 18%. Sequencing was performed on peripheral blood, taken on day 0 of MenACWY control vaccination. The receptors shown here come from an adult in good health.

The chain recombines TRBV6-1 with TRBJ2-7; D unclear. Germline-derived CDR1 and CDR2 are MNHNS and SASEGT. Trimming pared 0 bases from V and 3 bases from J, leaving 15 bases between. The CDR3 covers 16 residues. CDR3 sequence (DNA): TGTGCCAGCAGTGAAGCAGTCGGGCCAGTGAACTACGAGCAGTACTTC. The encoded protein is CASSEAVGPVNYEQYF.

The chain joins TRBV20-1 to TRBJ1-3, with TRBD1 matching over 11 bases. The V and J ends lost 3 bases and 4 bases, in that order; junction bases with no gene match: 17. The CDR3 runs to 19 residues. The germline V gene has CDR1 DFQATT and CDR2 SNEGSKA (reference sequence). The DNA for the CDR3 is TGCAGTGCTAGTATGACCCGGGACAGGGGGAAAAGAGCAGGAAACACCATATATTTT. It is translated as CSASMTRDRGKRAGNTIYF.

The chain combines TRBV7-2 with TRBJ1-4; 11 nucleotides align to TRBD1. Germline V CDR1 and CDR2: SGHTA, FQGNSA. The V segment lost 2 bases and the J segment 7 bases; nucleotides outside the gene matches: 3. This CDR3 has 15 residues. CDR3 sequence (DNA): TGTGCCAGCAGCTTAATCGGGACAGGGGGTGAAAAACTGTTTTTT. Protein product: CASSLIGTGGEKLFF.

This chain connects TRBV2 to TRBJ1-6; D is uncertain. The V and J ends lost 4 bases and 9 bases respectively, with 10 bases between them. Germline loops: CDR1 SNHLY, CDR2 FYNNEI. This CDR3 has 13 amino acids. The CDR3 DNA reads TGTGCCAGCAGTGTGGCAAATTTTTCACCCCTCCACTTT. Amino acid sequence: CASSVANFSPLHF.

V and J are TRBV6-6 and TRBJ1-4; D is unclear. The V end was cut by 6 bases, the J end by 0 bases, with 8 bases between. Germline CDR1 is MNHNY and CDR2 is SVGAGI (reference sequence). CDR3 length: 14 amino acids. The CDR3, as DNA: TGTGCCAGCAGCCTTCGTGCAACTAATGAAAAACTGTTTTTT. Its protein is CASSLRATNEKLFF.

The rearrangement uses TRBV27 and TRBJ1-1; a possible D gene is TRBD1 (6 bases). V was clipped by 6 bases and J by 5 bases, with 13 bases between them. The CDR3 runs to 13 residues. Germline CDR1 MNHEY, CDR2 SMNVEV (reference sequence). CDR3 sequence reads: CASSPGQTTEAFF. The DNA of the CDR3 is TGTGCCAGCAGCCCGGGACAAACGACTGAAGCTTTCTTT.

The rearrangement links TRBV27 to TRBJ2-7, with a tentative D call TRBD2 (5 bases). Trimming shortened V by 0 bases and J by 1 base, and 13 bases separated the two germline ends. CDR3 size: 16 residues. CDR1 and CDR2 (germline): MNHEY, SMNVEV (reference sequence). The CDR3 nucleotides read TGTGCCAGCAGTTTATCCCAAGAGGAGGTATCCTACGAGCAGTACTTC. Amino acid sequence: CASSLSQEEVSYEQYF.

The gene calls are TRBV5-1 and TRBJ2-4; 8 bases match TRBD2. This CDR3 region has 18 residues. CDR1 and CDR2 (germline): SGHRS, YFSETQ. J gave up 0 bases and V 0 bases, and 8 bases lay outside the gene matches. CDR3 protein: CASSLDGRETLAKNIQYF. The CDR3 DNA reads as TGCGCCAGCAGCTTGGACGGGAGGGAGACTCTAGCCAAAAACATTCAGTACTTC. Full variable domain (remainder filled in from reference TRBV5-1 and TRBJ2-4): KAGVTQTPRYLIKTRGQQVTLSCSPISGHRSVSWYQQTPGQGLQFLFEYFSETQRNKGNFPGRFSGRQFSNSRSEMNVSTLELGDSALYLCASSLDGRETLAKNIQYFGAGTRLSVL.

The rearrangement joins TRBV5-1 to TRBJ2-1; 11 bases line up with TRBD2. The CDR3 is 17 amino acids. Germline CDR1 and CDR2: SGHRS and YFSETQ. The trim removed 4 bases at V and 4 bases at J, leaving 10 bases unmatched. CDR3 bases: TGCGCCAGCAGCGCGGCTAGCGGGAGGATGGTATACAATGAGCAGTTCTTC. It specifies CASSAASGRMVYNEQFF. The whole variable domain, filled in from reference TRBV5-1 and TRBJ2-1, reads KAGVTQTPRYLIKTRGQQVTLSCSPISGHRSVSWYQQTPGQGLQFLFEYFSETQRNKGNFPGRFSGRQFSNSRSEMNVSTLELGDSALYLCASSAASGRMVYNEQFFGPGTRLTVL.

The rearrangement joins TRBV5-6 to TRBJ2-7; D is perhaps TRBD2 (5 bases). Per the germline V gene, CDR1 is SGHDT and CDR2 is YYEEEE. The CDR3 sequence is 15 residues long. V lost 0 bases, J lost 6 bases, and 16 bases lay in between. The CDR3 loop reads CASSLASAEAGEQYF. CDR3 nucleotides: TGTGCCAGCAGCTTGGCCTCAGCGGAGGCAGGCGAGCAGTACTTC. The full variable domain, with the rest looked up from reference TRBV5-6 and TRBJ2-7, is DAGVTQSPTHLIKTRGQQVTLRCSPKSGHDTVSWYQQALGQGPQFIFQYYEEEERQRGNFPDRFSGHQFPNYSSELNVNALLLGDSALYLCASSLASAEAGEQYFGPGTRLTVT.

Turning to this clone: This likely reflects a read error, since a far larger clone is one base away. The V call is TRBV11-2, the J call TRBJ2-2; D not certain. From germline, CDR1 is SGHAT and CDR2 FQNNGV. V was pared by 3 bases and J by 4 bases, with 0 bases between. The CDR3 is made up of 11 amino acids. The CDR3 protein is CASSFTGELFF. The CDR3 DNA reads as TGTGCCAGCAGCTTCACCGGGGAGCTGTTTTTT. Combining the CDR3 with reference TRBV11-2 and TRBJ2-2 gives the whole variable domain EAGVAQSPRYKIIEKRQSVAFWCNPISGHATLYWYQQILGQGPKLLIQFQNNGVVDDSQLPKDRFSAERLKGVDSTLKIQPAKLEDSAVYLCASSFTGELFFGEGSRLTVL.

The J gene is TRBJ2-3, the V gene TRBV28; D remains ambiguous. V lost 6 bases to trimming and J lost 5 bases, with 15 bases between them. The germline gives CDR1 MDHEN, CDR2 SYDVKM. The CDR3 length is 14 residues. CDR3 in amino acids: CASSRPGPGDTQYF. The CDR3 nucleotides are TGTGCCAGCAGCCGCCCCGGGCCGGGAGATACGCAGTATTTT.

The chain employs TRBV5-1 and TRBJ2-1; 14 bases map to TRBD2. Germline CDR1 and CDR2: SGHRS and YFSETQ. Trimming took 6 bases from V and 8 from J; bases not matched to a gene: 4. The CDR3 covers 14 residues. This CDR3 is CASTGTSGSYEQFF. CDR3 bases: TGCGCCAGCACCGGGACTAGCGGGAGTTATGAGCAGTTCTTC.

The chain recombines TRBV6-5 with TRBJ1-6; 7 bases agree with TRBD1. The CDR3 covers 15 residues. CDR1 is MNHEY, CDR2 SVGAGI, per germline. V lost 7 bases to trimming and J lost 7 bases; unmatched junction nucleotides: 10. The CDR3 loop reads CASTWSGQQNSPLHF. CDR3 sequence (DNA): TGTGCCAGCACTTGGTCGGGACAGCAGAATTCACCCCTCCACTTT.

The table lists this clone with a few counts. The V call is TRBV2, the J call TRBJ1-5; a weak D match, TRBD1 (5 bases). The V gene's germline CDR1 is SNHLY and CDR2 FYNNEI. Trimming took off 7 bases at V and 2 bases at J, with 15 bases between the two ends. This CDR3 comprises 15 residues. Here the CDR3 reads CASKRDLGGNQPQHF. The CDR3 DNA sequence: TGTGCCAGCAAGCGGGACCTCGGGGGCAATCAGCCCCAGCATTTT.

V is TRBV2 and J is TRBJ1-2, with 8 bases that match TRBD1. The germline V gene has CDR1 SNHLY and CDR2 FYNNEI. The CDR3 is made up of 13 amino acids. Losses at the gene ends were 6 bases for V and 8 bases for J; bases not matched to a gene: 8. DNA for the CDR3: TGTGCCAGCAGGGTCGACAGGGGCGAGGGCTACACCTTC. Translating gives CASRVDRGEGYTF.

The chain employs TRBV27 and TRBJ2-5; D ambiguous. Germline assignment: CDR1 MNHEY and CDR2 SMNVEV (reference sequence). The CDR3 spans 15 residues. The V end was cut by 5 bases, the J end by 5 bases, with 18 bases between. The CDR3 spells CASSPFADAWETQYF. The CDR3 bases are TGTGCCAGCAGTCCATTTGCAGACGCTTGGGAGACCCAGTACTTC.

The genes are TRBV15 and TRBJ1-1, with no clear D. Germline CDR1 reads LNHNV; CDR2 reads YYDKDF (reference sequence). The CDR3 runs 15 residues. V was trimmed by 0 bases and J by 6 bases, leaving 14 bases between them. DNA for the CDR3: TGTGCCACCAGCAGAGATACGCTCGGAGGACCTGAAGCTTTCTTT. Amino acids: CATSRDTLGGPEAFF. The full variable domain, with the rest looked up from reference TRBV15 and TRBJ1-1, is DAMVIQNPRYQVTQFGKPVTLSCSQTLNHNVMYWYQQKSSQAPKLLFHYYDKDFNNEADTPDNFQSRRPNTSFCFLDIRSPGLGDTAMYLCATSRDTLGGPEAFFGQGTRLTVV.

This clone was found once. This sequence joins TRBV4-1 and TRBJ2-2; 14 nucleotides align to TRBD2. The germline V gene encodes CDR1 MGHRA and CDR2 YSYEKL. V lost 4 bases to trimming and J lost 6 bases; unmatched junction nucleotides: 13. The CDR3 spans 19 residues. The CDR3 region is CASSLHKGGLAGDPGELFF. CDR3 in DNA: TGCGCCAGCAGCCTCCACAAAGGGGGACTAGCGGGAGATCCCGGGGAGCTGTTTTTT.

In nucleotides, the CDR3 is TGCGCCAGCAGCTCATTAAACTATGGCTACACCTTC. It codes for CASSSLNYGYTF. The chain links TRBV5-1 to TRBJ1-2; no clear D. The CDR3 spans 12 residues. Germline CDR1 and CDR2: SGHRS and YFSETQ. The V gene lost 3 bases and the J gene lost 2 bases, with 5 bases spanning the gap.

The chain is built from TRBV28 and TRBJ1-1; TRBD1 might be the D (5 bases). The V gene lost 4 bases and the J gene lost 11 bases, with 11 bases spanning the gap. Germline CDR1 reads MDHEN; CDR2 reads SYDVKM. The CDR3 totals 11 residues. In DNA form, the CDR3 reads TGTGCCAGCAGTTCCGGGACGCCCGCTTTCTTT. Its translation: CASSSGTPAFF.

The chain carries TRBV15 and TRBJ1-1; possibly TRBD1 for D (5 bases). Germline V gene lookup returns CDR1 LNHNV and CDR2 YYDKDF (reference sequence). Trimming stripped 1 base from V and 1 base from J, with 7 bases between. The CDR3 is made up of 14 amino acids. In nucleotides, the CDR3 is TGTGCCACCAGCAGAGGGGGGGGGAACACTGAAGCTTTCTTT. Amino acids: CATSRGGGNTEAFF.

The genes are TRBV9 and TRBJ2-7; no clear D gene. This CDR3 is built from 14 residues. Trimming removed 2 bases at V and 1 base at J, with 10 bases between. CDR1 and CDR2 from the germline V gene are SGDLS and YYNGEE. CDR3 nucleotides: TGTGCCAGCAGCGTGTTAGACGGATCCTACGAGCAGTACTTC. Translation gives CASSVLDGSYEQYF.

This chain uses TRBV25-1 with TRBJ2-5; no reliable D call. CDR1 and CDR2 (germline): MGHDK, SYGVNS. The CDR3 totals 14 residues. Trimming left V 2 bases short and J 7 bases short, with 14 bases between. CDR3 loop: CASSETLPSVTQYF. In DNA, the CDR3 is TGTGCCAGCAGTGAAACCCTGCCATCCGTGACCCAGTACTTC.

The chain is built from TRBV7-9 and TRBJ2-4; D is uncertain. V lost 4 bases, J lost 6 bases, and 19 bases lay in between. The CDR3 totals 16 residues. CDR1 and CDR2 (germline): SEHNR, FQNEAQ (reference sequence). CDR3 in amino acids: CASSSERPPARNIQYF. The CDR3 DNA reads TGTGCCAGCAGCTCTGAAAGACCGCCAGCAAGAAACATTCAGTACTTC.

The chain uses TRBV6-5 and TRBJ1-5; D is perhaps TRBD1 (5 bases). CDR3 length equals 13 residues. V was shortened by 2 bases and J by 7 bases, with 9 bases between the two germline ends. Germline values: CDR1 MNHEY, CDR2 SVGAGI. The CDR3 DNA sequence: TGTGCCAGCAGTTACAGGGAGGGGCAGCCCCAGCATTTT. Residues: CASSYREGQPQHF.

DNA of the CDR3: TGTGCCAGCAGCCGAGAGATACCGGGACTAGCCAAGACCGGGGAGCTGTTTTTT. This codes for CASSREIPGLAKTGELFF. V gene TRBV5-4 combines with J gene TRBJ2-2; 9 bases agree with TRBD2. The junction had 15 bases not matched to a gene; V was cut back by 4 bases and J by 5 bases. The length of the CDR3 is 18 residues. Germline V lookup: CDR1 SGHNT, CDR2 YYREEE (reference sequence).